The next 28 T cell receptor beta chains were all read from a single sample in a study of blood T cells in healthy people across ages. Primers used in a second PCR of roughly 6 to 12 cycles were a sample-barcoded 5' primer and a J-beta primer mix. TCRdb used MiXCR to reprocess the 5' RACE reads, holding one entry per CDR3 protein. This table holds approximately 880,000 distinct CDR3 sequences, roughly 48% found once. The sequenced material came from blood. All receptors come from a man between 25 and 39 years old in good health.

The CDR3 coding sequence is TGCAGTGCTAGGAGGAGGGGATACACAGATACGCAGTATTTT. Protein sequence: CSARRRGYTDTQYF. The rearrangement joins TRBV20-1 to TRBJ2-3; a possible D gene is TRBD2 (6 bases). CDR1 and CDR2 (germline): DFQATT, SNEGSKA (reference sequence). The length of the CDR3 is 14 residues. Trimming removed 3 bases from V and 2 bases from J, with 12 bases in between.

J is TRBJ1-5 and V is TRBV18; tentative D call: TRBD1 (6 bases). V was pared by 2 bases and J by 1 base, with 15 bases between. CDR3 length equals 17 residues. Germline lookup yields CDR1 KGHSH and CDR2 LQKENI. In nucleotides, the CDR3 is TGTGCCAGCTCACCAGCAGAACCCAGGGGAAGCAATCAGCCCCAGCATTTT. This gives the protein CASSPAEPRGSNQPQHF.

The chain links TRBV28 to TRBJ2-7; no clear D. Germline CDR1 and CDR2: MDHEN and SYDVKM. The CDR3 is made up of 14 amino acids. V shed 6 bases and J shed 3 bases, with 15 bases lying between them. CDR3 sequence reads: CASRDSGRIYEQYF. The CDR3 bases are TGTGCCAGCAGGGATTCAGGACGGATCTACGAGCAGTACTTC.

The V and J genes are TRBV12-3 or TRBV12-4 and TRBJ1-1, with TRBD1 identical over 7 bases. V trimming: 6 bases; J trimming: 3 bases; junction bases outside the gene matches: 7. The CDR3 sequence is 14 residues long. This CDR3 reads CASSPLTGYTEAFF. The CDR3 nucleotides read TGTGCCAGCAGCCCCCTGACAGGGTACACTGAAGCTTTCTTT.

The V gene is TRBV5-1, the J gene TRBJ2-3, with D possibly called TRBD1 or TRBD2 (5 bases each). V was pared by 4 bases and J by 4 bases, with 16 bases between. The CDR3 totals 15 residues. Germline V gene sequence: CDR1 SGHRS, CDR2 YFSETQ. The CDR3, as DNA: TGCGCCAGCAGCATATATACGAGGGGTTCAGATACGCAGTATTTT. Translating gives CASSIYTRGSDTQYF.

This sequence joins TRBV9 and TRBJ2-1, with D possibly being TRBD1 (5 bases). V shed 3 bases and J shed 11 bases, with 9 bases lying between them. CDR1 and CDR2 from the germline V gene are SGDLS and YYNGEE. The CDR3 runs to 11 residues. CDR3 DNA: TGTGCCAGCAGCGGAGACAGAAAGCAGTTCTTC. Amino acids: CASSGDRKQFF.

CDR3 nucleotide sequence: TGCGCCAGCAGCCAAGATCTGGCGGGTGTCTACGAGCAGTACTTC. As protein: CASSQDLAGVYEQYF. V and J are TRBV4-3 and TRBJ2-7, with a tentative D call TRBD2 (5 bases). The CDR3 contains 15 residues. Germline values: CDR1 LGHNA, CDR2 YSLEER. Deletions cut 0 bases from V and 3 bases from J, with 12 bases between.

This clonotype has a handful of counts. The rearrangement uses TRBV3-1 and TRBJ2-1; no definite D call. This CDR3 is 15 amino acids long. Looked up from germline, CDR1 is LGHDT and CDR2 is YNNKEL (reference sequence). V was pared by 0 bases and J by 5 bases, with 11 bases between. In DNA form, the CDR3 reads TGTGCCAGCAGCCAAGAAACGCGTCCGAACAATGAGCAGTTCTTC. Translating gives CASSQETRPNNEQFF.

The chain recombines TRBV6-2 or TRBV6-3 with TRBJ1-5; no definite D call. CDR1 and CDR2 from the germline V gene are MNHEY and SVGEGT. V lost 6 bases and J 2 bases, leaving 14 bases between the germline ends. This CDR3 region has 15 residues. The CDR3 coding sequence is TGTGCCAGCAGCCCCCGTGTGACCCGCAATCAGCCCCAGCATTTT. Translating it yields CASSPRVTRNQPQHF.

This chain links TRBV10-3 with TRBJ1-3, with a possible D match to TRBD1 (5 bases). In germline, CDR1 is ENHRY, CDR2 SYGVKD. V was shortened by 9 bases and J by 2 bases, with 8 bases between the two germline ends. This CDR3 comprises 12 residues. CDR3 DNA sequence: TGTGCCATTCAGGGTCCTGGAAACACCATATATTTT. As protein: CAIQGPGNTIYF.

The rearrangement links TRBV7-2 to TRBJ2-3; 8 positions match TRBD2. Germline V lookup: CDR1 SGHTA, CDR2 FQGNSA. This CDR3 region has 16 residues. With V trimmed by 5 bases and J by 4 bases, 11 bases remained unmatched. This CDR3 is CASSPPGLGFADTQYF. The DNA for the CDR3 is TGTGCCAGCAGCCCACCGGGACTAGGGTTTGCAGATACGCAGTATTTT.

This clonotype was recorded only once. The V and J genes are TRBV5-1 and TRBJ2-1, with 11 bases aligning to TRBD1. Germline V gene sequence: CDR1 SGHRS, CDR2 YFSETQ. V lost 3 bases and J lost 5; bases outside the gene matches: 4. This CDR3 has 15 amino acids. The CDR3 protein is CASSSQGQGDNEQFF. The CDR3 DNA follows: TGCGCCAGCAGCTCTCAGGGACAGGGGGACAATGAGCAGTTCTTC.

The V gene is TRBV7-2, the J gene TRBJ1-1; 8 positions agree with TRBD1. Germline values: CDR1 SGHTA, CDR2 FQGNSA. This CDR3 has 13 amino acids. The junction had 6 bases not matched to a gene; V was cut back by 7 bases and J by 5 bases. The chain's CDR3 is CASTRTGITEAFF. The CDR3 DNA is TGTGCCAGCACCAGGACAGGGATAACTGAAGCTTTCTTT.

For the CDR3, the DNA is TGTGCCAGTAAGGACAGGAAAGGGATTGAAAAACTGTTTTTT. It specifies CASKDRKGIEKLFF. J is TRBJ1-4 and V is TRBV6-6; 7 positions match TRBD1. V gave up 9 bases and J gave up 7 bases; unmatched junction bases: 11. The CDR3 runs 14 residues. Germline V gene lookup returns CDR1 MNHNY and CDR2 SVGAGI (reference sequence).

The V and J genes are TRBV30 and TRBJ2-1; 8 bases align to TRBD2. Germline loops: CDR1 GTSNPN, CDR2 SVGIG (reference sequence). The CDR3 is 13 amino acids. With 3 bases clipped from V and 6 bases from J, the junction kept 4 bases outside the gene matches. The CDR3 DNA sequence: TGTGCCTGGAGCGGGGGGGCCGCCAATGAGCAGTTCTTC. Its protein is CAWSGGAANEQFF.

The rearrangement links TRBV5-1 to TRBJ2-1; 9 nucleotides agree with TRBD2. Unmatched junction bases numbered 7, after V lost 0 bases and J lost 0 bases. The CDR3 is made up of 18 amino acids. Germline-derived CDR1 and CDR2 are SGHRS and YFSETQ. The CDR3 sequence is CASSLGSGGRSSYNEQFF. The CDR3, as DNA: TGCGCCAGCAGCTTGGGTAGCGGGGGACGAAGCTCCTACAATGAGCAGTTCTTC.

This clonotype is a singleton in its sample. The chain uses TRBV6-1 and TRBJ2-3, with a tentative D call TRBD1 (5 bases). Trimming shortened V by 0 bases and J by 6 bases, and 7 bases separated the two germline ends. The germline V gene encodes CDR1 MNHNS and CDR2 SASEGT. This CDR3 is 13 amino acids long. CDR3 nucleotides: TGTGCCAGCAGTGAAGCCCCAGGGGATACGCAGTATTTT. Amino acid sequence: CASSEAPGDTQYF.

This clonotype has only one observation. The chain combines TRBV6-5 with TRBJ2-7; 11 bases line up with TRBD2. The tail of the sequence fits TRBJ2-5 better, so the J call may be wrong. Germline V CDR1 and CDR2: MNHEY, SVGAGI. This CDR3 has 18 amino acids. The CDR3 bases are TGTGCCAGCAGTTACCAGCTAGCGGGGGGCCCCAGACAAGAGACCCAGTACTTC. Translating gives CASSYQLAGGPRQETQYF.

V and J are TRBV7-8 and TRBJ2-5, with D uncertain. CDR1 and CDR2 (germline): SGHVS, FQNEAQ. V gave up 3 bases and J gave up 11 bases, with 16 bases separating them. This CDR3 is built from 13 residues. The CDR3 reads CASSFLSYNEQYF. The DNA of the CDR3 is TGTGCCAGCAGCTTTCTATCCTACAATGAGCAGTACTTC.

The chain employs TRBV10-3 and TRBJ1-2, with TRBD1 identical over 11 bases. Germline trimming cut 9 bases from V and 2 bases from J; bases unmatched to any gene: 5. Germline V gene data show CDR1 as ENHRY and CDR2 as SYGVKD. This CDR3 has 14 amino acids. The CDR3 nucleotides read TGTGCCATTGGACAGGGGGCACGGAACTATGGCTACACCTTC. Its translation: CAIGQGARNYGYTF.

This sequence joins TRBV6-5 and TRBJ1-6, with D unclear. V was trimmed by 1 base and J by 5 bases, leaving 9 bases between them. In germline, CDR1 is MNHEY, CDR2 SVGAGI. The CDR3 runs 15 residues. This chain's CDR3 is CASSYYIRDNSPLHF. Here the CDR3 DNA reads TGTGCCAGCAGTTACTATATCCGGGATAATTCACCCCTCCACTTT.

On this clonotype: At one end the junction does not follow the germline gene, possibly because of a read error. DNA of the CDR3: TGTGCCGGGAGTCCCCAGACTGGCTACACCTTC. This translates into CAGSPQTGYTF. J is TRBJ1-2 and V is TRBV30; the D is unclear. CDR3 length: 11 amino acids. CDR1 is GTSNPN, CDR2 SVGIG, per germline (reference sequence).

CDR3 in DNA: TGTGCCAGCAGCGTATCGCTGGGAGAGACCCAGTACTTC. It translates to CASSVSLGETQYF. The chain links TRBV9 to TRBJ2-5; D gene uncertain. Per the germline V gene, CDR1 is SGDLS and CDR2 is YYNGEE. V was pared by 1 base and J by 4 bases, with 8 bases between. The CDR3 runs 13 residues.

V gene TRBV2 combines with J gene TRBJ2-5; D possibly corresponds to TRBD1 (5 bases). V lost 7 bases to trimming and J lost 11 bases, with 14 bases between them. CDR1 and CDR2 (germline): SNHLY, FYNNEI. This CDR3 region has 11 residues. The CDR3 nucleotides read TGTGCCAGCATTGTGGACAATGAGCAGTACTTC. Protein sequence: CASIVDNEQYF.

This clonotype occurred a few times. The rearrangement uses TRBV3-1 and TRBJ2-3; 9 positions agree with TRBD2. CDR3 length: 15 residues. J was trimmed by 6 bases and V by 2 bases; bases with no gene match: 6. CDR1 and CDR2 (germline): LGHDT, YNNKEL (reference sequence). Here the CDR3 reads CASSQNPTSGDTQYF. In DNA, the CDR3 is TGTGCCAGCAGCCAAAACCCGACTAGCGGTGATACGCAGTATTTT.

This clonotype was seen once. The J gene is TRBJ1-1, the V gene TRBV15; D may be TRBD1 (5 bases). Germline V gene data show CDR1 as LNHNV and CDR2 as YYDKDF (reference sequence). The CDR3 totals 15 residues. V gave up 1 base and J gave up 0 bases, with 9 bases separating them. The CDR3 nucleotides are TGTGCCACCAGCAGAGCAGGGAGCATGAACACTGAAGCTTTCTTT. This sequence encodes CATSRAGSMNTEAFF.

This clonotype came up many times. This rearrangement joins TRBV5-1 to TRBJ1-1, with no clear D. V was shortened by 0 bases and J by 1 base, with 7 bases between the two germline ends. Germline V gives CDR1 SGHRS, CDR2 YFSETQ. This CDR3 has 14 residues. This chain's CDR3 is CASSLVGTNTEAFF. In DNA form, the CDR3 reads TGCGCCAGCAGCTTGGTCGGCACGAACACTGAAGCTTTCTTT.

A remark on this clonotype: The junction differs from germline at one of its ends, possibly a read error. V usage is TRBV29-1 and J usage is TRBJ1-4; no reliable D call. Germline lookup yields CDR1 SQVTM and CDR2 ANQGSEA. This CDR3 contains 14 residues. CDR3 nucleotide sequence: TGCAGCGTTGACGACGCCTCCGGGAACCGAAAACCGTTTTTT. As protein: CSVDDASGNRKPFF.